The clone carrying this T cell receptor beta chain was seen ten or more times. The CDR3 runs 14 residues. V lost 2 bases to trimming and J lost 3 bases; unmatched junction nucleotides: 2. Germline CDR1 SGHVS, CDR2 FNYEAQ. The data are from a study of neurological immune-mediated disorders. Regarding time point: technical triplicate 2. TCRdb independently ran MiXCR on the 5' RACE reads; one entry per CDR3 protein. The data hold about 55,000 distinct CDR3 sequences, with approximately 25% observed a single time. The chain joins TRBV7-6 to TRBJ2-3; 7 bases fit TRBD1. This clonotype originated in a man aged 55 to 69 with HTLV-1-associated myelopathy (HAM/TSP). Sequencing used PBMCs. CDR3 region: CASSLMTGTDTQYF. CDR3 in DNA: TGTGCCAGCAGCTTAATGACAGGGACAGATACGCAGTATTTT.